This TCR beta chain was documented in a study of cytomegalovirus exposure and HLA in healthy donors. Trimming took off 7 bases at V and 7 bases at J, with 7 bases between the two ends. The CDR3 is 10 amino acids. The germline gives CDR1 LNHDA, CDR2 SQIVND (reference sequence). Notes on the study in general: As confirmed in vitro, a few CMV-associated chains were specific for CMV antigens. The study had only CMV serostatus as immune exposure information.

On this clone itself: Its antigen is not known.

PCR was performed using 60 Vbeta and 13 Jbeta primers. Assay: immunoSEQ multiplex PCR; the TCRdb copy retains only in-frame clones and omits some. Here the sample spans under 250,000 clones, around 78% being singletons. Donors in the study were healthy people who gave bone marrow. The clonotype comes from a boy aged 10-17 years in good health and CMV-seronegative. The genes are TRBV19 and TRBJ1-1, with no clear D. The sample taken for sequencing was PBMCs. The CDR3 DNA follows: TGTGCCAGTAAGGCGGGTGAAGCTTTCTTT. This codes for CASKAGEAFF. The full variable domain, completed using reference TRBV19 and TRBJ1-1, is DGGITQSPKYLFRKEGQNVTLSCEQNLNHDAMYWYRQDPGQGLRLIYYSQIVNDFQKGDIAEGYSVSREKKESFPLTVTSAQKNPTAFYLCASKAGEAFFGQGTRLTVV.